One and the same sample provided the 28 T cell receptor beta chains below, sequenced in a study of blood T cells in healthy people across ages. A sample-barcoded 5' primer and a J-beta primer mix were used in a second PCR of about 7 to 12 cycles. Each CDR3 protein gets one entry after TCRdb re-called the 5' RACE reads with MiXCR. The data contain 870,000 or so distinct CDR3 sequences, less than 35% of them singletons. The specimen sequenced was blood. The receptors come from an elderly woman in good health.

In this sample, this clonotype turned up many times. The J gene is TRBJ1-1, the V gene TRBV6-5; no clear D. Germline CDR1 MNHEY, CDR2 SVGAGI. This CDR3 is 12 amino acids long. Trimming pared 6 bases from V and 4 bases from J, leaving 9 bases between. CDR3 sequence (DNA): TGTGCCAGCAGCACCATTAGCACTGAAGCTTTCTTT. Translating gives CASSTISTEAFF.

This clonotype was seen at least ten times. The rearrangement uses TRBV12-3 or TRBV12-4 and TRBJ2-1; D call uncertain. The CDR3 spans 14 residues. The ends were cut back, 1 base at V and 8 bases at J, with 12 bases in the middle. In nucleotides, the CDR3 is TGTGCCAGCAGTTTAGTAGGAGCCACCGATGAGCAGTTCTTC. Translation: CASSLVGATDEQFF.

The CDR3 protein is CASSNGRNEKLFF. DNA for the CDR3: TGTGCCAGCAGTAATGGCCGTAATGAAAAACTGTTTTTT. V usage is TRBV7-2 and J usage is TRBJ1-4; D unclear. The CDR3 spans 13 residues. V dropped 6 bases and J dropped 4 bases, with 9 bases sitting between them. Germline CDR1 SGHTA, CDR2 FQGNSA.

The CDR3 coding sequence is TGTGCCAGCAGCTTCAGTAGCGGACAGGGGTACGAGCAGTACTTC. Its protein is CASSFSSGQGYEQYF. The rearrangement links TRBV12-3 or TRBV12-4 to TRBJ2-7; 9 bases match TRBD1. V lost 6 bases to trimming and J lost 4 bases; unmatched junction nucleotides: 10. CDR3 size: 15 residues.

The chain joins TRBV19 to TRBJ2-3; D might be TRBD1 (5 bases). The V gene's germline CDR1 is LNHDA and CDR2 SQIVND (reference sequence). The CDR3 is 15 residues long. The V end was cut by 4 bases, the J end by 0 bases, with 11 bases between. CDR3 in DNA: TGTGCCAGTAGTACACAGGATTCTAGCACAGATACGCAGTATTTT. The encoded protein is CASSTQDSSTDTQYF.

The table lists this clonotype with a few counts. This chain uses TRBV5-1 with TRBJ2-5; 13 bases fit TRBD2. The CDR3 spans 17 residues. V lost 2 bases and J lost 6; bases outside the gene matches: 10. Looked up from germline, CDR1 is SGHRS and CDR2 is YFSETQ. CDR3 region: CASSFGLAGAEKKTQYF. The CDR3 nucleotides read TGCGCCAGCAGCTTCGGACTAGCGGGGGCCGAGAAGAAGACCCAGTACTTC.

This clonotype was observed at least ten times. CDR3 sequence reads: CASSLSGHKETQYF. CDR3 nucleotide sequence: TGTGCCAGCAGTTTATCCGGACACAAAGAGACCCAGTACTTC. V and J are TRBV28 and TRBJ2-5; D perhaps matches TRBD1 (5 bases). The CDR3 extends over 14 amino acids. CDR1 and CDR2 (germline): MDHEN, SYDVKM. The ends were cut back, 1 base at V and 3 bases at J, with 9 bases in the middle.

This clonotype has only a few counts. This may arise from a read error, as a much more abundant clone is one base away. The rearrangement uses TRBV5-1 and TRBJ2-1, with TRBD2 identical over 11 bases. V trimming: 4 bases; J trimming: 5 bases; junction bases outside the gene matches: 14. The length of the CDR3 is 18 residues. Germline V lookup: CDR1 SGHRS, CDR2 YFSETQ. Written as DNA, the CDR3 is TGCGCCAGCAGCCAAGAAGTTATTAGCGGGGGGGTCCACAATGAGCAGTTCTTC. As protein: CASSQEVISGGVHNEQFF.

The sample holds a few counts of this clonotype. This chain joins TRBV7-6 and TRBJ1-1; 7 nucleotides match TRBD1. The CDR3 extends over 14 amino acids. The junction had 3 bases not matched to a gene; V was cut back by 5 bases and J by 0 bases. Per germline, CDR1 SGHVS and CDR2 FNYEAQ. The CDR3 coding sequence is TGTGCCAGCAGCAAGGGACAGCTGAACACTGAAGCTTTCTTT. Translated, it gives CASSKGQLNTEAFF.

V usage is TRBV20-1 and J usage is TRBJ1-1; D might be TRBD1 (6 bases). Germline values: CDR1 DFQATT, CDR2 SNEGSKA (reference sequence). The V and J ends lost 6 bases and 4 bases respectively, with 24 bases between them. This CDR3 region has 16 residues. The CDR3 reads CSAPRGGGTGRTEAFF. CDR3 DNA: TGCAGTGCACCTAGAGGGGGGGGAACAGGGCGCACTGAAGCTTTCTTT.

The chain carries TRBV10-3 and TRBJ2-5; TRBD1 agrees at 10 bases. This CDR3 is built from 15 residues. V lost 4 bases, J lost 0 bases, and 2 bases stayed unmatched. Germline assignment: CDR1 ENHRY and CDR2 SYGVKD. The CDR3 here is CAISAGTGDQETQYF. The CDR3 nucleotides read TGTGCCATCAGTGCAGGGACAGGGGACCAAGAGACCCAGTACTTC.

In this sample, this clonotype turned up once. The chain carries TRBV27 and TRBJ2-3; D may match TRBD1 or TRBD2 (5 bases each). Germline CDR1 reads MNHEY; CDR2 reads SMNVEV (reference sequence). Between the trimmed V and J ends, which lost 3 bases and 0 bases, there was a span of 10 bases. The CDR3 is made up of 15 amino acids. Here the CDR3 reads CASSLGEISTDTQYF. As DNA, the CDR3 is TGTGCCAGCAGTTTGGGGGAAATTAGCACAGATACGCAGTATTTT.

DNA for the CDR3: TGCAGTGCTAGACAGGGTGATGTGGGCTACACCTTC. Residues: CSARQGDVGYTF. The chain is built from TRBV20-1 and TRBJ1-2; D is possibly TRBD1 (5 bases). This CDR3 comprises 12 residues. The ends were cut back, 2 bases at V and 8 bases at J, with 12 bases in the middle. Germline-derived CDR1 and CDR2 are DFQATT and SNEGSKA (reference sequence).

This clonotype came up many times. The chain is built from TRBV7-2 and TRBJ1-5, with D uncertain. Trimming cost V 1 base and J 5 bases, with 9 bases left between them. Looked up from germline, CDR1 is SGHTA and CDR2 is FQGNSA. The CDR3 sequence is 14 residues long. This chain's CDR3 is CASSLVPRDQPQHF. CDR3 DNA: TGTGCCAGCAGCTTAGTTCCGCGGGATCAGCCCCAGCATTTT. The variable domain in full, with the rest retrieved from reference TRBV7-2 and TRBJ1-5, is GAGVSQSPSNKVTEKGKDVELRCDPISGHTALYWYRQSLGQGLEFLIYFQGNSAPDKSGLPSDRFSAERTGGSVSTLTIQRTQQEDSAVYLCASSLVPRDQPQHFGDGTRLSIL.

A word on this clonotype: An end of the junction differs from the germline gene, which may be a read error. The chain is built from TRBV7-2 and TRBJ2-1; TRBD1 agrees at 9 bases. The V gene's germline CDR1 is SGHTA and CDR2 FQGNSA. This CDR3 contains 15 residues. The CDR3 nucleotides read TGTGCCAGCAGCTTGGGACAGGGATCCTACAATGAGCGGTTCTTC. This translates into CASSLGQGSYNERFF.

This clonotype was recorded at least ten times. This chain joins TRBV29-1 and TRBJ2-7, with D hard to call. The germline V gene has CDR1 SQVTM and CDR2 ANQGSEA. The CDR3 extends over 11 amino acids. V gave up 6 bases and J gave up 6 bases, with 12 bases separating them. CDR3 amino acids: CSVATLVEQYF. DNA of the CDR3: TGCAGCGTGGCCACTTTGGTCGAGCAGTACTTC.

This clonotype was counted many times. The gene calls are TRBV20-1 and TRBJ2-3; 7 bases are shared with TRBD2. CDR1 is DFQATT and CDR2 is SNEGSKA in the germline V gene (reference sequence). J lost 4 bases, V lost 0 bases, and 10 bases had no gene match. This CDR3 is built from 16 residues. The DNA for the CDR3 is TGCAGTGCTAGAGAAGCTAGCGGTGGTATTGCAGATACGCAGTATTTT. Translation: CSAREASGGIADTQYF.

The V call is TRBV4-2, the J call TRBJ1-4, with 8 bases that match TRBD1. The germline V gene encodes CDR1 LGHNA and CDR2 YNFKEQ. With 5 bases clipped from V and 8 bases from J, the junction kept 7 bases outside the gene matches. The CDR3 loop spans 14 amino acids. The CDR3 reads CASSTDRDEEKLFF. The CDR3 coding sequence is TGTGCCAGCAGCACGGACAGGGATGAAGAAAAACTGTTTTTT.

This clonotype showed up many times. The V gene is TRBV28, the J gene TRBJ2-7; TRBD1 matches 7 bases. The CDR3 contains 17 residues. Germline V gene sequence: CDR1 MDHEN, CDR2 SYDVKM. The trim removed 7 bases at V and 2 bases at J, leaving 17 bases unmatched. CDR3 bases: TGTGCCAGCAACAGGGGCAGGGGTAGTGTCTACGCCTACGAGCAGTACTTC. It specifies CASNRGRGSVYAYEQYF.

This clonotype was detected many times. This chain links TRBV6-2 or TRBV6-3 with TRBJ2-4; 11 nucleotides agree with TRBD2. With 7 bases clipped from V and 3 bases from J, the junction kept 5 bases outside the gene matches. The germline V gene encodes CDR1 MNHEY and CDR2 SVGEGT. The CDR3 is 15 amino acids. For the CDR3, the DNA is TGTGCCAGCAACTTAGCGGGGGGGGTCAAAAACATTCAGTACTTC. It encodes CASNLAGGVKNIQYF.

This sequence joins TRBV5-1 and TRBJ2-1, with 11 bases matching TRBD1. Germline CDR1 SGHRS, CDR2 YFSETQ. V gave up 7 bases and J gave up 8 bases; unmatched junction bases: 5. The CDR3 consists of 13 residues. CDR3 nucleotides: TGCGCCAGCGCAACGGACAGGGGGCATGAGCAGTTCTTC. It is translated as CASATDRGHEQFF.

With regard to this clonotype: Sequence at one end of the junction differs from germline and may be a read error. The rearrangement links TRBV7-2 to TRBJ2-3, with D maybe TRBD2 (5 bases). This CDR3 region has 14 residues. CDR1 SGHTA and CDR2 FQGNSA come from the germline V gene. The CDR3 region has the DNA TGTGCCGGCAGCTTACCGAGGGCTAGAGATACGCAGTATTTT. This sequence encodes CAGSLPRARDTQYF.

This clonotype was counted ten times or more. The genes are TRBV6-2 or TRBV6-3 and TRBJ2-1, with D maybe TRBD2 (5 bases). Germline V lookup: CDR1 MNHEY, CDR2 SVGEGT. Trimming left V 6 bases short and J 7 bases short, with 22 bases between. The CDR3 is made up of 16 amino acids. CDR3 DNA sequence: TGTGCCAGCAGCCTCAAGAGTCTCGAGGGTTCAAATGAGCAGTTCTTC. Its protein is CASSLKSLEGSNEQFF.

This clonotype was counted many times. The CDR3 region has the DNA TGTGCCAGCTCACCTTGGCTAGCGGGGGGGTACAATGAGCAGTTCTTC. Translating it yields CASSPWLAGGYNEQFF. The genes are TRBV18 and TRBJ2-1, with 12 bases lining up with TRBD2. The CDR3 has 16 amino acids. V lost 3 bases and J lost 4; bases outside the gene matches: 4. From germline, CDR1 is KGHSH and CDR2 LQKENI.

This clonotype was counted at least ten times. The chain has TRBV29-1 and TRBJ2-3; 8 bases are shared with TRBD1. V gave up 1 base and J gave up 2 bases; unmatched junction bases: 8. The germline gives CDR1 SQVTM, CDR2 ANQGSEA. The CDR3 runs 16 residues. The CDR3 reads CSVEARAGGHTDTQYF. Here the CDR3 DNA reads TGCAGCGTTGAAGCCCGAGCAGGGGGCCACACAGATACGCAGTATTTT.

This clonotype was seen at least ten times. The chain carries TRBV10-3 and TRBJ1-5; D ambiguous. CDR3 length: 15 residues. From germline, CDR1 is ENHRY and CDR2 SYGVKD. V was cut by 1 base and J by 7 bases, with 14 bases left in between. Here the CDR3 reads CAISEYGVGSQPQHF. The CDR3 coding sequence is TGTGCCATCAGTGAGTACGGGGTGGGGAGCCAGCCCCAGCATTTT.

This sequence joins TRBV14 and TRBJ2-6; D is unclear. Trimming removed 3 bases at V and 4 bases at J, with 7 bases between. The CDR3 runs to 14 residues. Germline-derived CDR1 and CDR2 are SGHDN and FVKESK. Written as DNA, the CDR3 is TGTGCCAGCAGCCAGCAGGCAGGGGCCAACGTCCTGACTTTC. Translating it yields CASSQQAGANVLTF.

Written as DNA, the CDR3 is TGTGCCATCAGTGAGAGCGGATCCGCCTACGAGCAGTACTTC. The encoded protein is CAISESGSAYEQYF. The chain links TRBV10-3 to TRBJ2-7; possible D gene TRBD2, 5 bases. Trimming pared 2 bases from V and 2 bases from J, leaving 10 bases between. There are 14 residues in the CDR3. In germline, CDR1 is ENHRY, CDR2 SYGVKD.